A single sample is the source of the 5 T cell receptor beta chains below, sequenced in a study of HIV-infected patients and healthy controls. Roughly three months, about 14 weeks, into antiretroviral therapy, follow-up blood was collected. The repertoire came from unfractionated whole blood and reflected all unsorted peripheral T cells. cDNA was made from approximately 500 ng RNA using alpha and beta constant primers. Using multiplexing indices, alpha and beta chain libraries were generated apart by chain-specific third strand synthesis. TCRdb re-called the 5' RACE reads through MiXCR, storing one row per CDR3 protein. Seen here are roughly 9,400 distinct CDR3 sequences, 8.7% observed once, and the top ten hold under 25%. The sample consisted of blood, taken during antiretroviral therapy. The receptor set was obtained from an adult with HIV infection.

This clonotype has a handful of counts. The chain links TRBV29-1 to TRBJ1-2, with D maybe TRBD1 (5 bases). There are 13 residues in the CDR3. Germline CDR1 and CDR2: SQVTM and ANQGSEA. V lost 2 bases and J lost 6, with 13 bases in between. In nucleotides, the CDR3 is TGCAGCGTTGAATTGCAGGGATCCCATGGCTACACCTTC. As protein: CSVELQGSHGYTF.

This clonotype was observed a few times. This chain connects TRBV5-6 to TRBJ1-5; 7 nucleotides agree with TRBD1. This CDR3 has 15 amino acids. Per germline, CDR1 SGHDT and CDR2 YYEEEE. V shed 4 bases, J shed 8 bases, and the junction held 12 bases outside the gene matches. The CDR3 sequence: CASSKLIGGLEPQHF. The CDR3 region has the DNA TGTGCCAGCAGCAAGCTTATAGGGGGCCTTGAGCCCCAGCATTTT.

This clonotype came up many times. The chain carries TRBV25-1 and TRBJ1-1; D gene ambiguous. The V end lost 3 bases, the J end lost 2 bases, and 7 bases lay between the germline ends. The V gene's germline CDR1 is MGHDK and CDR2 SYGVNS. The CDR3 has 13 residues. The CDR3 coding sequence is TGTGCCAGCAGTGATCCGCTAAACACTGAAGCTTTCTTT. Translated: CASSDPLNTEAFF. Full variable domain (missing parts from reference TRBV25-1 and TRBJ1-1): EADIYQTPRYLVIGTGKKITLECSQTMGHDKMYWYQQDPGMELHLIHYSYGVNSTEKGDLSSESTVSRIRTEHFPLTLESARPSHTSQYLCASSDPLNTEAFFGQGTRLTVV.

The V gene is TRBV9, the J gene TRBJ2-7; possibly TRBD1 for D (6 bases). V was cut by 3 bases and J by 6 bases, with 10 bases left in between. The CDR3 contains 12 residues. Germline V gene data show CDR1 as SGDLS and CDR2 as YYNGEE. The CDR3 sequence is CASSGQAPEQYF. The CDR3 region has the DNA TGTGCCAGCAGCGGACAGGCCCCCGAGCAGTACTTC.

This clonotype counts as medium-sized. The chain uses TRBV10-2 and TRBJ1-1; unclear D gene. Germline V gene data show CDR1 as WSHSY and CDR2 as SAAADI. The V and J ends lost 3 bases and 3 bases respectively, with 8 bases between them. The CDR3 contains 13 residues. CDR3 amino acids: CASSDFTDTEAFF. In DNA, the CDR3 is TGCGCCAGCAGTGACTTCACTGACACTGAAGCTTTCTTT.